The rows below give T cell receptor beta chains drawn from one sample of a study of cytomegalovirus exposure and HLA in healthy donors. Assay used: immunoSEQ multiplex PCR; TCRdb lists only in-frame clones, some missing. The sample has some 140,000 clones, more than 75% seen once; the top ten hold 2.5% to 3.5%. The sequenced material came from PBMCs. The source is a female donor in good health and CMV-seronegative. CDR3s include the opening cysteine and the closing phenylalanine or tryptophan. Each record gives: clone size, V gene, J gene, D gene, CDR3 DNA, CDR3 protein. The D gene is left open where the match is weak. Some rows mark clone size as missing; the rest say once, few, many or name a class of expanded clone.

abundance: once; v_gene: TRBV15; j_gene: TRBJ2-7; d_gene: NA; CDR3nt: TGTGCCACCAGCAGAGATTCAGGGTCCTACGAGCAGTACTTC; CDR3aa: CATSRDSGSYEQYF
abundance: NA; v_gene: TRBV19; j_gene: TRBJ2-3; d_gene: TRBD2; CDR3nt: TGTGCCAGTAGTATGGCTAGCGGGAGGACAGATACGCAGTATTTT; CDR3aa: CASSMASGRTDTQYF
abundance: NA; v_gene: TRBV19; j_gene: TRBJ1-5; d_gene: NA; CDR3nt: TGTGCCACTTCTCAGATGTTTCAGCCCCAGCATTTT; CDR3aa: CATSQMFQPQHF
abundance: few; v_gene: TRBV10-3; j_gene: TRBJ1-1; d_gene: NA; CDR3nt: TGTGCCATCAGTGAGTCAGGTCGGGGATATACTGAAGCTTTCTTT; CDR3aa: CAISESGRGYTEAFF
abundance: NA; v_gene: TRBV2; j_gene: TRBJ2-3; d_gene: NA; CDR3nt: TGTGCCAGCAGTGGAGGCCCTCGGGCGCAGTATTTT; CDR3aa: CASSGGPRAQYF
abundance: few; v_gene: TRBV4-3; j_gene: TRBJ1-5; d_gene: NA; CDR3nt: TGCGCCAGCAGCCAAGAACACAGGTGGGGCAATCAGCCCCAGCATTTT; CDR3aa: CASSQEHRWGNQPQHF
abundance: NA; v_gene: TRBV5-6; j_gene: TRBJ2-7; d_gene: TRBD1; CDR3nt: TGTGCCAGCAGCCGGACAGGGGTCGAGCAGTACTTC; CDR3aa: CASSRTGVEQYF
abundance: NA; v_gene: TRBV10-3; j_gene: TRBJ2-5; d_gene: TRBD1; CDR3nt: TGTGCCATCAGTTCCGGGACAGGGAACCAAGAGACCCAGTACTTC; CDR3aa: CAISSGTGNQETQYF
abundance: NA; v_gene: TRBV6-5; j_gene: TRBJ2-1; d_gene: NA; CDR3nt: TGTGCCAGCAGTTACTCAAGCGTGAATGAGCAGTTCTTC; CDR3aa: CASSYSSVNEQFF
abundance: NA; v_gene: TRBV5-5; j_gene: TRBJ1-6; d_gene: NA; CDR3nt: TGTGCCAGCAGCTTGGTGGCCCCTCGGGTTGATAATTCACCCCTCCACTTT; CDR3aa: CASSLVAPRVDNSPLHF
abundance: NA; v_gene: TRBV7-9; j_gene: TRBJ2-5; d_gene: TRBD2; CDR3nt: TGTGCCAGTCGGACTAGCGGGGGGCAAGAGACCCAGTACTTC; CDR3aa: CASRTSGGQETQYF
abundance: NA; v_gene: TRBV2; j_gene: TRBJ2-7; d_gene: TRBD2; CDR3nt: TGTGCCAGCAGCTTGCAGTACGGGAGGACCCACGAGCAGTACTTC; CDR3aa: CASSLQYGRTHEQYF
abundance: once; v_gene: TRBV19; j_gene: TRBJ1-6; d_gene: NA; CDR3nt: TGTGCCAGTAGTGAACAGGCCAGCTCACCCCTCCACTTT; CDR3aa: CASSEQASSPLHF
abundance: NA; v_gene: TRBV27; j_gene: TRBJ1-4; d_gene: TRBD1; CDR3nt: TGTGCCAGCAGCAGCGGACAGGGTTATGAAAAACTGTTTTTT; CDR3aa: CASSSGQGYEKLFF
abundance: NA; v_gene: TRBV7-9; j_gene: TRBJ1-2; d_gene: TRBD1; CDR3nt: TGTGCCAGCAGCTTAGCGTACTCCGACAGGGGGGACCGTGGCGGCTACACCTTC; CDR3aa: CASSLAYSDRGDRGGYTF
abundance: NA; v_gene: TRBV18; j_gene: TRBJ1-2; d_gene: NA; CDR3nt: TGTGCCAGCTCACTCCGGGGGACTAACTATGGCTACACCTTC; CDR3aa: CASSLRGTNYGYTF
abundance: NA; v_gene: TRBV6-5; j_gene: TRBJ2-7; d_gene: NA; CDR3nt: TGTGCCAGCAGTTACGGCAACCACTACGAGCAGTACTTC; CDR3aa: CASSYGNHYEQYF
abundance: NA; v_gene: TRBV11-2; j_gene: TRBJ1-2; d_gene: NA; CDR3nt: TGTGCCAGCAGCTCGACCCAACAGGGTGGCTACACCTTC; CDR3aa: CASSSTQQGGYTF
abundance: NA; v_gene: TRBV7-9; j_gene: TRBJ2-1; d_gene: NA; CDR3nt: TGTGCCAGCAGCTTAGTGTCCGGGACTCTTTTCAATGAGCAGTTCTTC; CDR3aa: CASSLVSGTLFNEQFF
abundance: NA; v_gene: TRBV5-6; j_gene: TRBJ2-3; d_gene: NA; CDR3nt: TGTGCCAGCAGCTTTGATCTAAACACAGATACGCAGTATTTT; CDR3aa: CASSFDLNTDTQYF
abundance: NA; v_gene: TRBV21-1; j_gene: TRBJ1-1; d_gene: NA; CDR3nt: TGTGCCAGCAGCAAAGTGGGAGGGAGGGACACTGAAGCTTTCTTT; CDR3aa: CASSKVGGRDTEAFF
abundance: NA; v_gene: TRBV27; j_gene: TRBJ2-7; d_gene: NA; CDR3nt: TGTGCCAGCAGTTTAAGGCCTCTCGGGGTGGGCTACGAGCAGTACTTC; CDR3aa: CASSLRPLGVGYEQYF
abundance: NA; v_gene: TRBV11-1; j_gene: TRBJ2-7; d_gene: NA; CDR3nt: TGTGCCAGCAGCAAGGTCAGGAACTCCTACGAGCAGTACTTC; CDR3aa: CASSKVRNSYEQYF
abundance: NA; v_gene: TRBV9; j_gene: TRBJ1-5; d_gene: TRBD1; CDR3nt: TGTGCCAGCAGCGTAGGGGGGACAGATGATCAGCCCCAGCATTTT; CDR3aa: CASSVGGTDDQPQHF
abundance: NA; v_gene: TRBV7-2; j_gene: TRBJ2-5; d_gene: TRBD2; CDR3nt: TGTGCCAGCAGCTTAACTAGCGGGGCTCAAGAGACCCAGTACTTC; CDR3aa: CASSLTSGAQETQYF
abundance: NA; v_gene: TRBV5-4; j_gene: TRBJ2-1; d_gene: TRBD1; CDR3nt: TGTGCCAGCAGCGACAGGACAGGGGCCTCTCTCAATGAGCAGTTCTTC; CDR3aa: CASSDRTGASLNEQFF
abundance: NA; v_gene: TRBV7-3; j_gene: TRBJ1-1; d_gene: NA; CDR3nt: TGTGCCAGCAGCTTCGTGGGGGGGGACACTGAAGCTTTCTTT; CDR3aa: CASSFVGGDTEAFF
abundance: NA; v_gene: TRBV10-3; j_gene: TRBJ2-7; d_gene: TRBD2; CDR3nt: TGTGCCATCAGTGGCGGGAGGGCCGGACACGAGCAGTACTTC; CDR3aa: CAISGGRAGHEQYF
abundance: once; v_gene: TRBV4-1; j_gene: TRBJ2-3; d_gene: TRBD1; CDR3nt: TGCGCCAGCAGCCGCACCCGGACAGGGGCGGTCACAGATACGCAGTATTTT; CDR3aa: CASSRTRTGAVTDTQYF
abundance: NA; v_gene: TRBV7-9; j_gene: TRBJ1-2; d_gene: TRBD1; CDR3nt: TGTGCCAGCAGCCCGACAGGGGGCTATGGCTACACCTTC; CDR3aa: CASSPTGGYGYTF
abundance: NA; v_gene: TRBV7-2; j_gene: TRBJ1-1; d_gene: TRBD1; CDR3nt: TGTGCCAGCAGCTTAGCTTGGACAGGGGAAGCTTTCTTT; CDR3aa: CASSLAWTGEAFF
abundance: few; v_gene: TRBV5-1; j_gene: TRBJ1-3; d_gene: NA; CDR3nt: TGCGCCAGCAGCGCGGACGGGAGTCCTGGAAACACCATATATTTT; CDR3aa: CASSADGSPGNTIYF
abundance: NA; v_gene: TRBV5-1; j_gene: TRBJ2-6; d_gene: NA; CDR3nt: TGCGCCAGCAGCTTGGAGTATTCAGGGACTGGGGCCAACGTCCTGACTTTC; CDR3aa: CASSLEYSGTGANVLTF